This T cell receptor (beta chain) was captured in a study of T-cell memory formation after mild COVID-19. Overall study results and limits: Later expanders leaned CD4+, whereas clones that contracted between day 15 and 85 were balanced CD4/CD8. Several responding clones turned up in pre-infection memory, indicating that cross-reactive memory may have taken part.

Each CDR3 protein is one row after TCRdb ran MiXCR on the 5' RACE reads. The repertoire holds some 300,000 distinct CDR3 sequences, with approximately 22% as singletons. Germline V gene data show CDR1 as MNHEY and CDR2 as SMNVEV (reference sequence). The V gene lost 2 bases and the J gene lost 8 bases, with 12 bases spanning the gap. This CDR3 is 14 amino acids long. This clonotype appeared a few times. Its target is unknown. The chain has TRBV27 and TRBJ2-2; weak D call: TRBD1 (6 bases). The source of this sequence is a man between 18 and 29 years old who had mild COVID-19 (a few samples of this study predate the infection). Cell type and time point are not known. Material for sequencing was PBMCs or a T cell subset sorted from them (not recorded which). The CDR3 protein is CASSLKQGEGELFF. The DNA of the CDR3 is TGTGCCAGCAGTTTAAAACAGGGCGAGGGGGAGCTGTTTTTT.